This TCR beta chain was recorded in a study of blood T cell repertoires in COVID-19. Study-level background: Sites across the United States, Italy and Spain contributed samples from acute and convalescent COVID-19. Sources were T cells, B-cell-depleted T cells, or PBMCs; the material itself was cDNA or gDNA.

Deletions cut 4 bases from V and 3 bases from J, with 16 bases between. Germline V gene lookup returns CDR1 KGHSH and CDR2 LQKENI. The CDR3 sequence is 16 residues long. Source study methods: Amplified reference gene primers provided the basis for estimating nucleated cell counts. The repertoire was sequenced with immunoSEQ multiplex PCR; TCRdb's copy has only in-frame clones and lacks some. V, J and clone size are those of that table, while D and trimming were read from the DNA. The data show 40,000 to 55,000 clones, about 90% seen once. The chain is built from TRBV18 and TRBJ2-1; D is possibly TRBD2 (6 bases). The sample taken for sequencing was peripheral blood. The sequence came from a man aged 70-80 years with active COVID-19. For the CDR3, the DNA is TGTGCCAGCTCACTCGGGACTGCAACTATCTACAATGAGCAGTTCTTC. Its protein is CASSLGTATIYNEQFF.